This T cell receptor (beta chain) was sequenced in a study of T cells in Graves' hyperthyroidism and ophthalmopathy. Study context: Before treatment of any kind, peripheral blood was taken at initial diagnosis. Whole-study findings and limits: Most thyroid-expanded clonotypes above 0.001 were also found in blood.

RNA transcripts were the template for amplifying TCR beta CDR3 regions. HTBI primers drove first-round RT-PCR of the TCR CDR3. A single record per CDR3 protein comes from TCRdb applying MiXCR to the multiplex PCR reads. Of around 760,000 distinct CDR3 sequences in the sample, 30% to 40% were seen once. Comment on this clonotype: Its antigen remains unknown.

A lack of ophthalmopathy progression within 18 months defined stable Graves' hyperthyroidism. V lost 8 bases, J lost 2 bases, and 19 bases lay in between. Per the germline V gene, CDR1 is SQVTM and CDR2 is ANQGSEA. The CDR3 runs 14 residues. The receptor comes from a woman aged 40 to 49 with Graves' hyperthyroidism. Sequenced input: blood. V usage is TRBV29-1 and J usage is TRBJ2-7, with a weak D call TRBD2 (6 bases). The CDR3 DNA is TGCAGCTTAGCCGGGCCGGGACTTACCTACGAGCAGTACTTC. Translated: CSLAGPGLTYEQYF.